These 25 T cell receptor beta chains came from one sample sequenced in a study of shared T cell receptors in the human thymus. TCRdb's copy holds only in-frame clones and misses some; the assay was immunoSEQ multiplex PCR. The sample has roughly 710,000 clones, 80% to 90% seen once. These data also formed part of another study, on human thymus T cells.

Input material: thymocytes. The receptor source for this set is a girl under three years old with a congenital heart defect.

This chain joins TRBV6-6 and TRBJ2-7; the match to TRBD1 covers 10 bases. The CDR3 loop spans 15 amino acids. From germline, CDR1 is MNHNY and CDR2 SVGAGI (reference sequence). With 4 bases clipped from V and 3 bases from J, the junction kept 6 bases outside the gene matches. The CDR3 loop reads CASSFRDRGFYEQYF. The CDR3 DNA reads TGTGCCAGCAGTTTCCGGGACAGGGGATTCTACGAGCAGTACTTC.

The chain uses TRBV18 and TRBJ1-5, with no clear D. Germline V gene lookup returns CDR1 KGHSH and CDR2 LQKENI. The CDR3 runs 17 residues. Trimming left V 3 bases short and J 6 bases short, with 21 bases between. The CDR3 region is CASSPAQPPPGFQPQHF. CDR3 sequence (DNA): TGTGCCAGCTCACCTGCTCAGCCACCCCCCGGGTTTCAGCCCCAGCATTTT.

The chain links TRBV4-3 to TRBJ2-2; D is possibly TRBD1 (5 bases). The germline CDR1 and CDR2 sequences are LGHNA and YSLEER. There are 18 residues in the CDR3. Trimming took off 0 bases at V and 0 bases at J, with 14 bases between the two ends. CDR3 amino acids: CASSQERRQPSNTGELFF. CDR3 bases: TGCGCCAGCAGCCAAGAAAGGCGACAGCCATCGAACACCGGGGAGCTGTTTTTT.

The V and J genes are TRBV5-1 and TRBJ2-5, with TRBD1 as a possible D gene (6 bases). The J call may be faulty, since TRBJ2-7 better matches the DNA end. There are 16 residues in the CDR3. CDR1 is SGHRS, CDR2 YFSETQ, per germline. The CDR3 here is CASSPVQGRTLYEQYF. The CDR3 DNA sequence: TGCGCCAGCAGCCCCGTACAGGGTAGGACTCTCTACGAGCAGTACTTC.

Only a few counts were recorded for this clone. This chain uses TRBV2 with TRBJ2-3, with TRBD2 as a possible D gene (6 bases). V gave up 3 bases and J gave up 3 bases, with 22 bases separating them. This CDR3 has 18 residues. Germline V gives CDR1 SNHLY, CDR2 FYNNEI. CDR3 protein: CASSDLVAGRLKTDTQYF. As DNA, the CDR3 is TGTGCCAGCAGTGACCTTGTCGCGGGGCGTCTCAAAACAGATACGCAGTATTTT.

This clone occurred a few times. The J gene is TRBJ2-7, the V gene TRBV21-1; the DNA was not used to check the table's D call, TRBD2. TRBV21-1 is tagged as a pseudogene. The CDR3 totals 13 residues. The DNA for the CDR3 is TGTGCCAGCAGCCCGAGGATTTCCTACGAGCAGTACTTC. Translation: CASSPRISYEQYF.

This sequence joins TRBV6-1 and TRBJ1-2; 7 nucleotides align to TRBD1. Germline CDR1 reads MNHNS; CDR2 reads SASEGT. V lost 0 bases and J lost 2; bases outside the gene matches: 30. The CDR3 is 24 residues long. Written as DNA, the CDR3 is TGTGCCAGCAGTGAAGCGCGGAAAGCGCGGAATAATGGGACAGTTACCATTCCGAACTATGGCTACACCTTC. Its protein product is CASSEARKARNNGTVTIPNYGYTF.

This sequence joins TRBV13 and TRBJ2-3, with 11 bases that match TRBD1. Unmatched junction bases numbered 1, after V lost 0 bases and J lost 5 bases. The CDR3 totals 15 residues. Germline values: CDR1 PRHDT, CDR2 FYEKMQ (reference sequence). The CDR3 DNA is TGTGCCAGCAGCTTAGGGGACAGGGGGCAAGATACGCAGTATTTT. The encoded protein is CASSLGDRGQDTQYF.

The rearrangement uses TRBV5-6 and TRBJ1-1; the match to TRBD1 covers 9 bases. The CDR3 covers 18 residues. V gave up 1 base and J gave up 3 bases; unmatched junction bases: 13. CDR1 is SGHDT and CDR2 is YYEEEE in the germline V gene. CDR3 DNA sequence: TGTGCCAGCAGCTTGTTTTTTAACAGGGGGCGTGATGACACTGAAGCTTTCTTT. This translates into CASSLFFNRGRDDTEAFF.

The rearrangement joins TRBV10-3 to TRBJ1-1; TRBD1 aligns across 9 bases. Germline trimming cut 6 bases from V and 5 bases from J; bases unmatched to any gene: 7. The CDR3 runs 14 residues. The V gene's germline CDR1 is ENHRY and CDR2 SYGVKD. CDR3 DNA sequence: TGTGCCATCAGGGGGGGACAGGGCCATACTGAAGCTTTCTTT. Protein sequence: CAIRGGQGHTEAFF.

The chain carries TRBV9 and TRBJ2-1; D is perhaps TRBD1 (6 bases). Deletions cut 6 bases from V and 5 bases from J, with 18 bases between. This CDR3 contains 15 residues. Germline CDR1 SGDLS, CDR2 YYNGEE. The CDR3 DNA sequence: TGTGCCAGCACCAACTCAGGGGTGGGGAACAATGAGCAGTTCTTC. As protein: CASTNSGVGNNEQFF.

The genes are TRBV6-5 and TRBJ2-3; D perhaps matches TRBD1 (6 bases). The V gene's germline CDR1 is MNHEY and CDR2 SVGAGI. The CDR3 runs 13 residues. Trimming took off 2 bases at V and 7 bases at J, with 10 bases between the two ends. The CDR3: CASSYGGSHTQYF. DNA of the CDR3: TGTGCCAGCAGTTACGGGGGCTCTCATACGCAGTATTTT.

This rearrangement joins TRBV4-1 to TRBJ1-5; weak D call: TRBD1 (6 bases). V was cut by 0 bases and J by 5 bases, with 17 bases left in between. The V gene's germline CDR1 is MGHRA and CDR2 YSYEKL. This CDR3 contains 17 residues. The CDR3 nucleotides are TGCGCCAGCAGCCAAGATTACAGGGTAGGTTCCCATCAGCCCCAGCATTTT. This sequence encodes CASSQDYRVGSHQPQHF.

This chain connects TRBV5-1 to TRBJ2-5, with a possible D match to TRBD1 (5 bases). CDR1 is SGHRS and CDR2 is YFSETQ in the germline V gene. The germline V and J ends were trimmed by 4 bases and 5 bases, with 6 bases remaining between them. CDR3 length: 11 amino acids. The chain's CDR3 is CASSHRETQYF. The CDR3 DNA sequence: TGCGCCAGCAGCCACAGGGAGACCCAGTACTTC. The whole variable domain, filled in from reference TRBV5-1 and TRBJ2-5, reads KAGVTQTPRYLIKTRGQQVTLSCSPISGHRSVSWYQQTPGQGLQFLFEYFSETQRNKGNFPGRFSGRQFSNSRSEMNVSTLELGDSALYLCASSHRETQYFGPGTRLLVL.

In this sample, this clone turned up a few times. The DNA of the CDR3 is TGTGCCAGCAGCGCCTCACTAGCGGGGGCCTTCACAGATACGCAGTATTTT. It codes for CASSASLAGAFTDTQYF. The rearrangement links TRBV9 to TRBJ2-3; 11 nucleotides match TRBD2. Germline CDR1 reads SGDLS; CDR2 reads YYNGEE. This CDR3 contains 17 residues. J lost 2 bases, V lost 3 bases, and 8 bases had no gene match.

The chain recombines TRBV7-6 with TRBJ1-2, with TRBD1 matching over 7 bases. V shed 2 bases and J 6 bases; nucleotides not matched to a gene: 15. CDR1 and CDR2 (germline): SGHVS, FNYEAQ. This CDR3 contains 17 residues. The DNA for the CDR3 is TGTGCCAGCAGCTTAAAGGGTTCACGGGACAGAGAGGATGGCTACACCTTC. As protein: CASSLKGSRDREDGYTF.

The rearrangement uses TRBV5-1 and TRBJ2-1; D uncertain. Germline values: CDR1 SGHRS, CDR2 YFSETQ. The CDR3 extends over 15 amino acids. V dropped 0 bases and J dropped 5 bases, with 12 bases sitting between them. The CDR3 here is CASSLGGSRNNEQFF. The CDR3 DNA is TGCGCCAGCAGCTTGGGCGGCAGTCGAAACAATGAGCAGTTCTTC.

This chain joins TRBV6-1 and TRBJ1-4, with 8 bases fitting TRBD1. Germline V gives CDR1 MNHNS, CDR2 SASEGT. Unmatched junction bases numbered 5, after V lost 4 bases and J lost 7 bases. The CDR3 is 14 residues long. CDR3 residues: CASSVDRDSEKLFF. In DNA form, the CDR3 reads TGTGCCAGCAGTGTGGACAGGGACAGTGAAAAACTGTTTTTT.

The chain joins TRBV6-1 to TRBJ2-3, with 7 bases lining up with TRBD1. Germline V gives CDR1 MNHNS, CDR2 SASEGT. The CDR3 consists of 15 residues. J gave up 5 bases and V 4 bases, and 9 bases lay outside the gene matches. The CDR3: CASSARTGKGDTQYF. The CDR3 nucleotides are TGTGCCAGCAGTGCCCGGACAGGCAAAGGAGATACGCAGTATTTT.

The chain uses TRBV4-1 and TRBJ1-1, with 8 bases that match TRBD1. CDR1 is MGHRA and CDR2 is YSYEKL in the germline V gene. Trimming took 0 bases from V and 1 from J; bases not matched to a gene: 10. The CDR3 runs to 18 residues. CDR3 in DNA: TGCGCCAGCAGCCAAGATTCAGGGGACAGGATGAGGAACACTGAAGCTTTCTTT. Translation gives CASSQDSGDRMRNTEAFF.

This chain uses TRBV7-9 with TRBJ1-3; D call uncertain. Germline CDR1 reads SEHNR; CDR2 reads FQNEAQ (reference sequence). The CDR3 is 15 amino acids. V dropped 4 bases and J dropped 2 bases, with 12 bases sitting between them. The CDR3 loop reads CASSSYRFPGNTIYF. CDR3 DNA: TGTGCCAGCAGCTCGTACCGGTTCCCTGGAAACACCATATATTTT.

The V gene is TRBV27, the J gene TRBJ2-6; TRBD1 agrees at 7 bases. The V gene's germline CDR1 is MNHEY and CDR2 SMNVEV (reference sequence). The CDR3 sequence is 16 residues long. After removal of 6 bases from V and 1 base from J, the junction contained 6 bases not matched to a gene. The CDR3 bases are TGTGCCAGCAGGTGGACAGGAGTGTCTGGGGCCAACGTCCTGACTTTC. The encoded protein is CASRWTGVSGANVLTF.

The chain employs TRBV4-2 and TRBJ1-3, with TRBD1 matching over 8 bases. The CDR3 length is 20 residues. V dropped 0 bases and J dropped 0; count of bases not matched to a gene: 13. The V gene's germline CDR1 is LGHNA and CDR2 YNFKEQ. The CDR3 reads CASSQDIRDRKYPSGNTIYF. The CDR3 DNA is TGTGCCAGCAGCCAAGATATTAGGGACAGGAAATACCCCTCTGGAAACACCATATATTTT.

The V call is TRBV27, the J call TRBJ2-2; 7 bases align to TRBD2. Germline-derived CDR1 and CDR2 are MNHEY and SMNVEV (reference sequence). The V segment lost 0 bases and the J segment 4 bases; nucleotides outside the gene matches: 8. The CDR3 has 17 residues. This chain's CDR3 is CASSLSAGVLLTGELFF. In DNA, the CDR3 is TGTGCCAGCAGTTTATCCGCGGGGGTATTACTCACCGGGGAGCTGTTTTTT.

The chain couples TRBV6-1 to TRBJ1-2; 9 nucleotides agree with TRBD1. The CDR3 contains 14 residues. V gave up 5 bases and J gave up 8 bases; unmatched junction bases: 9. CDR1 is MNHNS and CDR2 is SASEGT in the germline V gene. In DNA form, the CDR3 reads TGTGCCAGCAGTTTGATGGGACAGGGAGGAGGCTACACCTTC. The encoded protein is CASSLMGQGGGYTF.